This TCR beta chain was identified in a study of cytomegalovirus exposure and HLA in healthy donors (dated by TCRdb to 2017 to 2019). Background on the whole study: According to an earlier analysis of several hundred of the donors, 150 million to 200 million T cells yielded roughly 110 million unique TCR beta sequences and approximately 300 Gb of sequence data. About 280 gigabases of sequencing data and 91 million or so unique TCR sequences made up an early release that covered under 750 HLA-typed donors. Of the 350 to 450 genotyped donors, 65% to 90% fell in the genetic ancestry cluster associated with self-reported Caucasian donors. The study aimed to test whether cataloging public T cell receptors could reveal signatures of past pathogen exposure. The study used immunosequencing to profile the T cell repertoires of approximately 630 subjects and linked those repertoires to cytomegalovirus serostatus. A separate validation cohort of over 95 different subjects was used in addition to the roughly 700-subject first cohort. The study combined high-throughput TCR immunosequencing, statistical association of individual TCRs with disease status, and machine learning to predict cytomegalovirus infection status. In a later analysis, previously published TCR beta repertoires from 670 or so donors were re-analyzed and high-resolution HLA genotyping was added so that TCR occurrence patterns could be studied. In the later analysis, no new phenotypic data were used to find candidate immune exposures; instead, reliance was placed on TCR beta sequences and their occurrence across donors. An earlier analysis of 587 of the donors used high-throughput TCR beta sequencing to judge whether each TCR beta V gene segment behaved as functional or pseudogenic. Donor age, sex, ethnicity and CMV serostatus were compiled together with the repertoire data. A later genetic analysis used genome-wide SNP genotypes for about 65% of the 666 donors, treating that subset as a discovery cohort. All discovery cohort repertoires had been generated on a single sequencing platform. HLA typing included class I and class II loci at four-digit resolution. The number of donors typed differed by locus, with about 629-640 for A, B, C, DRB1 and DQB1, around 560 for DQA1, nearly 610 for DPA1, and some 440 for DPB1. Roughly five DR-DQ haplotypes were handled as single units for association and clustering because linkage in the cohort was strong. Among 300 to 500 genotyped donors of the cohort, an average of roughly 230,000 unique TCR beta nucleotide sequences was sequenced per donor, of which 15% to 20% were non-productive. What the work shows at the level of the full study, not this receptor alone: This cohort had only TCR beta chains sequenced, and the lack of alpha or paired-chain data limited which features could be detected. The authors suggested that the approach could potentially be extended to other disease states and immunological phenotypes. A further reported finding was that TCR beta sequences accurately predicted the HLA-A and HLA-B alleles for most subjects in the first cohort. Because counts were too low, around 18 rarely observed V segments, including chromosome 9 orphons, were left out of the earlier analysis of 500 to 750 of the donors. The classifier was reported to diagnose cytomegalovirus status with high specificity and sensitivity in both the original and validation cohorts. A total of some 180 TCR beta chains were listed by the study as associated with cytomegalovirus. Most CMV-associated TCR beta chains appeared to be HLA-restricted in a later analysis, and the HLA associations seemed to be driven largely by CMV exposure. Because HLA typing was missing for some donors at each locus, association tests included only the typed subset. In vitro tests confirmed that a few of the cytomegalovirus-associated TCR beta chains recognize cytomegalovirus antigens. When HLA alleles, especially DR and DQ, strongly co-occurred, TCR associations were difficult to assign to individual alleles. Correlated functional status among segregating V segments might reflect linkage disequilibrium, but an unknown experimental factor could not be ruled out. The sequencing pipeline was judged likely to have produced a cluster of highly shared sequence variants as a technical artifact. Because the 87-base-pair reads could not distinguish some IMGT-functional V segments, including TRBV6-2 and TRBV6-3, those segments were excluded. In a later genetic analysis, a missense DCLRE1C variant was associated with V-gene and J-gene trimming of TCR beta chains, and the association was replicated in an independent cohort. A later analysis reported that several top co-occurrence clusters appeared linked to parvovirus B19, influenza, CMV and Epstein-Barr virus. According to a later genetic analysis, donors in an Asian-associated ancestry cluster had fewer N-insertions in productive TCRs than the approximately 650-donor mean. Specific HLA alleles were associated with over 15,000 TCR beta sequences at a false discovery rate of 0.05 in a later analysis. Roughly uniform sequencing depth across donors was assumed in presence/absence analyses, although this assumption may not hold. Across donors, most TCR sequences were observed very rarely, whereas some public TCRs were present in many individuals. In a later analysis, HLA-associated TCR beta chains showed more clonal expansion and lower generation probabilities than non-associated chains that were equally common. CMV serostatus was the only immune exposure information available for the cohort. An earlier analysis of approximately 530 of the donors showed that most TCR beta V segments appeared in productive rearrangements either about 90% or about 30% of the time, which broadly matched IMGT annotations. In a later analysis, the rate of TCR association differed among HLA loci, with DRB1 alleles having the most associated TCRs and HLA-C alleles having the fewest.

Libraries were prepared through the immunoSEQ multiplex PCR assay. For the multiplex PCR, a mixture combining 60 forward primers for TCR Vbeta segments and 13 reverse primers for TCR Jbeta segments was used. Amplification of the CDR3 region of rearranged TCR beta genes was performed with a multiplex PCR assay on genomic DNA. The Illumina HiSeq System was used to sequence the amplified TCR beta libraries as 87-base-pair reads. From the authors' description of their analysis: A later analysis tallied roughly 78 million unique TCR beta chains across the 700 or so repertoires, and roughly 11 million of those chains were shared by two or more donors. Raw reads were error-corrected and collapsed into unique sequences by a nearest-neighbor algorithm in which closely related sequences were merged to remove PCR and sequencing errors. CDR3 sequences were aligned to IMGT reference sequences to assign V, D and J gene segments. For a sequence to be retained, at least a six-nucleotide match to both a V gene segment and a J gene segment was required. A rearrangement counted as productive if the CDR3 had no stop codons and remained in frame with V and J, and every other rearrangement counted as non-productive. CDR3 was defined according to IMGT convention as the region running from the second conserved V-encoded cysteine to the conserved J-encoded phenylalanine. The earlier analysis of around 640 of the donors excluded sequences that lacked an unambiguous match to a single V gene segment. In an earlier analysis of 450 to 700 of the donors, V segments were called functional above 56.7% productive rearrangements and were called segregating when the between-donor standard deviation exceeded 5%. To diagnose cytomegalovirus status from the catalog of TCR beta chain sequences, a statistical classification framework was built. A later analysis assigned V and J genes by comparing TCR nucleotide sequences with IMGT/GENE-DB human TR gene sequences. Using the TCRdist pipeline, a later analysis assigned CDR3 sequences along with most-parsimonious VDJ recombination scenarios. In a later analysis, every TCR beta chain was defined by the combination of its CDR3 amino acid sequence and its V-gene family, and reads without a unique V-gene family were dropped. In a later analysis, several hundred highly shared, low-generation-probability nucleotide sequences were removed to address suspected cross-contamination and a sequencing artifact. A later analysis calculated a clonal expansion index for each public chain from normalized within-repertoire ranks of inferred template counts. In a later analysis, generation probabilities were computed with a VDJ recombination model fitted to out-of-frame rearrangements, and the resulting probabilities were checked against IGoR. A later analysis scored TCR-TCR, TCR-HLA and TCR-CMV co-occurrence with hypergeometric tests, applying a repertoire-size bias correction to TCR pairs. In a later analysis, false discovery rates were estimated by permuting HLA or CMV assignments 20 times. In a later analysis, co-occurring TCRs were grouped using DBSCAN, and TCRdist sequence similarity was added for clustering within HLA-allele-positive subsets. Repertoires with fewer than 30,000 or more than 120,000 public chains were left out of co-occurrence clustering, as were five repertoires with anomalous nucleotide sharing. TCRdb took over this immuneACCESS table, retaining in-frame rearrangements with V and J assigned. Such tables are incomplete; in checked studies, under half of the missing clones stem from an unresolved V gene, and the remainder is unexplained. D and trimming come from the DNA, and the V and J calls and clone size come from that table. This sample lists roughly 240,000 clones; more than 75% were detected once. 5% to 6% of the sample goes to the ten largest clones.

Comment on this clone: Its recognized antigen is unknown. Qualities for individual bases were not recorded, and no much larger clone is one base off.

Measured from the cysteine to the phenylalanine, the CDR3 is 15 residues long. CDR3 DNA is the only sequence kept; it has 45 bases, read in frame from the first base. CDR1 is given as SGHTA and CDR2 as FQGNSA, both from the germline V gene. Trimming leaves V shorter by 1 base and J shorter by 7 bases, with the junction holding 4 bases beyond the gene matches. The cohort was made up of around 720 healthy bone marrow donors. Cohort members were all nominally healthy when sampled, although unrecorded immune exposures were likely present. The donor tested CMV seropositive, placing the donor among the 289 seropositive members of the cohort. A peripheral blood sample was provided by each donor, and peripheral blood mononuclear cells were used for TCR beta sequencing. Genomic DNA was extracted from the blood cell samples with the Qiagen DNeasy Blood Extraction Kit.

The sequencing input was PBMCs. The receptor was isolated from a woman aged 35 to 49 in good health and CMV-seropositive. The rearranged segments are TRBV7-2 and TRBJ1-2; TRBD1 aligns with 12 central bases. The CDR3 in this case is CASSLGDRGRVGYTF. The DNA reads as follows: TGTGCCAGCAGCTTAGGGGACAGGGGGCGGGTTGGCTACACCTTC.